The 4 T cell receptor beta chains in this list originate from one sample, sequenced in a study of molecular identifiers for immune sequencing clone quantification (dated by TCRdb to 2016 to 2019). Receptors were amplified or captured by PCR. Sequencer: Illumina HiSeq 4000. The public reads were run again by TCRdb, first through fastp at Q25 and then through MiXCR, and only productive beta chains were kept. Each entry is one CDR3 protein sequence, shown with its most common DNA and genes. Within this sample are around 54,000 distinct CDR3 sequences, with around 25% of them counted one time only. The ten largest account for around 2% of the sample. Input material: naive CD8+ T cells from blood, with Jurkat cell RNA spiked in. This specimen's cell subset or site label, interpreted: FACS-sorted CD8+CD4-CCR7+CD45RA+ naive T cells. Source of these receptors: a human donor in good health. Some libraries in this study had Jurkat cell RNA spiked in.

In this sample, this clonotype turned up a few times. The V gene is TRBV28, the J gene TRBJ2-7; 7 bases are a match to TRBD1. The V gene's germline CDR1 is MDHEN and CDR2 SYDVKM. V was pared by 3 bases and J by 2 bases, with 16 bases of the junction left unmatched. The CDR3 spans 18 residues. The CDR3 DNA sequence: TGTGCCAGCAGTTTTGGGGTTGGGGGACAGAAAACCGCCTACGAGCAGTACTTC. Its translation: CASSFGVGGQKTAYEQYF.

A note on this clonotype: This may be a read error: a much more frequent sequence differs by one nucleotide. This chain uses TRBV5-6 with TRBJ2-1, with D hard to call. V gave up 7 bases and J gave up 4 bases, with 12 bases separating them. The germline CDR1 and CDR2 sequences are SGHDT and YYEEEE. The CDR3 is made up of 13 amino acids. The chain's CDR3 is CASGSSLYNEQFF. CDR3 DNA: TGTGCCAGCGGCTCATCCCTATACAATGAGCAGTTCTTC.

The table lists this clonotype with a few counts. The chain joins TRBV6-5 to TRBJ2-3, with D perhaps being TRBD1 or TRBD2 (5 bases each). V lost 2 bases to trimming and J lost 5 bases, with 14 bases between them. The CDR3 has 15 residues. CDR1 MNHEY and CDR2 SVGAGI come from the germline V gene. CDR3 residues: CASSYEGSVEDTQYF. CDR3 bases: TGTGCCAGCAGTTACGAGGGGTCCGTGGAAGATACGCAGTATTTT.

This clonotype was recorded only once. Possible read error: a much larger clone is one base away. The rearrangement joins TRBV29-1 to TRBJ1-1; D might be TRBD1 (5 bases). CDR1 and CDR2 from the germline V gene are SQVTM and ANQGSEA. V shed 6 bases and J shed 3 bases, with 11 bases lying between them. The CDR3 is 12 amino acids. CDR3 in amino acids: CSVYRRDTEAFF. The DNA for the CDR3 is TGCAGCGTGTACAGGAGGGACACTGAAGCTTTCTTT.